This T cell receptor (beta chain) was obtained from a study of blood T cell repertoires in COVID-19. Looking at the study overall: Samples of COVID-19 (acute and convalescent) were obtained from the United States, Italy and Spain.

The method was immunoSEQ multiplex PCR; TCRdb's version includes in-frame clones alone and lacks a portion of them. The sample has a few hundred thousand clones; about 90% are singletons. Sequencing was carried out using peripheral blood. The TCR originated in a woman between 50 and 59 years old with acute or convalescent COVID-19.

CDR3 protein: CASSKSRTYEQYF. For the CDR3, the DNA is TGTGCCAGCAGCAAATCCAGAACCTACGAGCAGTACTTC. The V gene is TRBV21-1, the J gene TRBJ2-7; TRBD1 is the table's D call and was not checked against the DNA. TRBV21-1 is a pseudogene. This CDR3 is 13 amino acids long.